The clone carrying this T cell receptor beta chain was detected many times. Its matching antigen is unknown. Generation of bulk TCR libraries relied on previously described methods and listed TCR primers. Each CDR3 protein is one row after TCRdb ran MiXCR on the PCR reads. The sample holds 600,000 to 650,000 distinct CDR3 sequences, just under 20% seen once. Sorted cell numbers of roughly 19,000 to 1,000,000, with 10%, 30% or 50% RNA, served as input for naive CD8 libraries. A CD8+CD4-CCR7+CD45RA+ gate was used to sort naive CD8 T cells. This CDR3 spans 12 amino acids. Germline V gives CDR1 LGHDT, CDR2 YNNKEL (reference sequence). The V and J ends lost 8 bases and 6 bases respectively, with 12 bases between them. The sample comes from a study of molecular identifiers for immune sequencing clone quantification. The study, taken as a whole, reports: Effector cells kept over 98% of their molecules in clones above 20 RNA copies, while naive cells kept under 1% there.

The sequencing sample was made of naive CD8+ T cells from blood, with Jurkat cell RNA spiked in. Subset reported: FACS-sorted CD8+CD4-CCR7+CD45RA+ naive T cells. This receptor was identified in a human donor in good health. Some libraries in this study had Jurkat cell RNA spiked in. This sequence joins TRBV3-1 and TRBJ2-3, with D unresolved. In DNA form, the CDR3 reads TGTGCCAGCCAGACAATGGGGGATACGCAGTATTTT. Translating it yields CASQTMGDTQYF.